The 5 T cell receptor beta chains in this list originate from one sample, sequenced in a study of graft-versus-host responses after intestinal transplantation (dated by TCRdb to the early 2020s). Library prep was done by the immunoSEQ multiplex PCR assay. TCRdb took over this immuneACCESS table, retaining in-frame rearrangements with V and J assigned. Such tables are incomplete; in checked studies, under half of the missing clones stem from an unresolved V gene, and the remainder is unexplained. The sample yields 15,000 to 20,000 clones; about two fifths were counted once. The top ten clonotypes cover roughly 3.5% of the sample. The time point label corresponds to: cells obtained before transplantation from donor or recipient. In mixed lymphocyte reactions, approximately 200,000 CFSE-labeled pre-transplant responders were plated with approximately 200,000 irradiated violet-dye-labeled stimulators and cultured for 5 to 6 days.

Specimen: alloreactive CD8+ T cells from a mixed lymphocyte reaction culture, collected before intestinal transplant. The sample's cell subset or site, from its label and the paper: CFSE-low proliferating T cells sorted from approximately 6-day pre-transplant mixed lymphocyte reaction (GvH or HvG direction). The source is a human patient who received an intestinal transplant.

This clone was counted once. V and J are TRBV2 and TRBJ1-4, with D maybe TRBD1 (6 bases). CDR1 is SNHLY, CDR2 FYNNEI, per germline. The CDR3 covers 15 residues. The V end was cut by 5 bases, the J end by 3 bases, with 13 bases between. The CDR3 DNA follows: TGTGCCAGCAGTTCACAGGGAGATTCTAATGAAAAACTGTTTTTT. Translating gives CASSSQGDSNEKLFF.

This clone was detected only a few times. This chain joins TRBV29-1 and TRBJ2-1, with 11 positions matching TRBD2. V lost 3 bases, J lost 7 bases, and 2 bases stayed unmatched. CDR1 is SQVTM and CDR2 is ANQGSEA in the germline V gene. The CDR3 covers 13 residues. The CDR3 here is CSVEASGRNEQFF. Here the CDR3 DNA reads TGCAGCGTTGAGGCTAGCGGGAGGAATGAGCAGTTCTTC.

This clone was seen once. This chain connects TRBV25-1 to TRBJ2-2; possible D gene TRBD2, 5 bases. Germline CDR1 reads MGHDK; CDR2 reads SYGVNS. The germline V and J ends were trimmed by 7 bases and 8 bases, with 26 bases remaining between them. The CDR3 extends over 17 amino acids. CDR3 loop: CASIITGCPLMGGELFF. CDR3 DNA: TGTGCCAGCATTATTACGGGGTGTCCCCTTATGGGGGGGGAGCTGTTTTTT.

The chain recombines TRBV9 with TRBJ2-6; D uncertain. CDR1 is SGDLS, CDR2 YYNGEE, per germline. Trimming left V 3 bases short and J 12 bases short, with 7 bases between. This CDR3 region has 11 residues. The CDR3, as DNA: TGTGCCAGCAGCGAGGGCCCCGTCCTGACTTTC. Its protein is CASSEGPVLTF.

The chain is built from TRBV27 and TRBJ2-3; 9 positions agree with TRBD2. Germline trimming cut 3 bases from V and 2 bases from J; bases unmatched to any gene: 12. The CDR3 extends over 18 amino acids. Germline values: CDR1 MNHEY, CDR2 SMNVEV (reference sequence). The CDR3 coding sequence is TGTGCCAGCAGTTTTAGTCGGGCGGGAGGGGTGCACACAGATACGCAGTATTTT. Protein sequence: CASSFSRAGGVHTDTQYF.